Below, 6 T cell receptor beta chains from the same sample are listed, as sequenced in a study of Graves' ophthalmopathy and Graves' hyperthyroidism. The sequenced template was RNA, covering the TCR beta CDR3 region. After a first-round RT-PCR with HTBI primers, a second-round multiplex PCR was run. TCRdb processed the multiplex PCR reads anew with MiXCR; each CDR3 protein has one entry. The table shows roughly 500,000 distinct CDR3 sequences, with over 13% occurring only once. Specimen: blood. The origin of the receptors is a woman in her 30s with Graves' ophthalmopathy.

This clonotype was detected a few times. A much larger clone differs from this one at a single base, so this may be a read error. The CDR3 is CASSMVGGGPEALF. In DNA form, the CDR3 reads TGTGCCAGCAGCATGGTAGGGGGGGGGCCGGAAGCTCTCTTT. The chain couples TRBV6-5 to TRBJ1-1; weak D call: TRBD1 (6 bases). From germline, CDR1 is MNHEY and CDR2 SVGAGI. This CDR3 contains 14 residues.

This clonotype showed up many times. The chain uses TRBV6-1 and TRBJ1-2; D may be TRBD1 (6 bases). The germline CDR1 and CDR2 sequences are MNHNS and SASEGT. V lost 4 bases, J lost 4 bases, and 13 bases lay in between. The CDR3 covers 14 residues. The CDR3 coding sequence is TGTGCCAGCAGTGTGGTACAGGGCAGCTATGGCTACACCTTC. Translation gives CASSVVQGSYGYTF.

This clonotype was seen at least ten times. The chain couples TRBV6-5 to TRBJ1-2; D is possibly TRBD1 (6 bases). Germline assignment: CDR1 MNHEY and CDR2 SVGAGI. Deletions cut 6 bases from V and 8 bases from J, with 10 bases between. This CDR3 has 11 residues. The CDR3 nucleotides are TGTGCCAGCAGCACAGGGTTAGGCTACACCTTC. It is translated as CASSTGLGYTF.

This clonotype came up many times. V is TRBV4-1 and J is TRBJ1-1; tentatively, D is TRBD1 (5 bases). Trimming shortened V by 8 bases and J by 5 bases, and 18 bases separated the two germline ends. Germline CDR1 MGHRA, CDR2 YSYEKL. The CDR3 extends over 14 amino acids. This CDR3 reads CASLGWRGRTEAFF. CDR3 coding DNA: TGCGCCAGCTTAGGATGGCGGGGGAGAACTGAAGCTTTCTTT.

The chain employs TRBV6-4 and TRBJ1-5; D is possibly TRBD1 (6 bases). CDR3 length: 19 residues. The germline V and J ends were trimmed by 7 bases and 0 bases, with 25 bases remaining between them. The germline V gene has CDR1 MRHNA and CDR2 SNTAGT. The CDR3 protein is CASKTGQGLGFYSNQPQHF. The CDR3 region has the DNA TGTGCCAGCAAAACGGGGCAGGGGTTGGGGTTTTATAGCAATCAGCCCCAGCATTTT.

This clonotype was counted at least ten times. This chain connects TRBV20-1 to TRBJ1-1; D is ambiguous. This CDR3 has 15 residues. Trimming cost V 3 bases and J 1 base, with 15 bases left between them. In germline, CDR1 is DFQATT, CDR2 SNEGSKA (reference sequence). The CDR3 nucleotides read TGCAGTGCTAGGAGGTTTGGTGAGGCGAACACTGAAGCTTTCTTT. Residues: CSARRFGEANTEAFF.